The sequence of this T cell receptor beta chain was determined in a study of blood T cells in healthy people across ages. Study as a whole: The capture of about one barcoded beta molecule per two T cells was achieved by template switching. Whole-study findings and limits: Using unsorted PBMCs precluded a conclusive naive versus antigen-experienced comparison. Roughly linearly, TCR beta diversity per million T cells fell as age increased. Strong correlation existed between TCR beta diversity and naive T cell percentage.

Through a sample-barcoded 5' primer and a J-beta primer mix, a second PCR was run for roughly 6 to 11 cycles. TCRdb fed the 5' RACE reads into MiXCR, producing one record per CDR3 protein. Altogether about 1,400,000 distinct CDR3 sequences are present, approximately 59% being singletons, with the ten largest covering approximately 7%. Notes on this clonotype: Its antigen is as yet unknown.

The CDR3 covers 14 residues. Trimming pared 3 bases from V and 3 bases from J, leaving 12 bases between. CDR1 DFQATT and CDR2 SNEGSKA come from the germline V gene (reference sequence). The V call is TRBV20-1, the J call TRBJ1-5; D is unresolved. This TCR was sampled from a man aged 18 to 29 in good health. The sample consisted of blood. DNA for the CDR3: TGCAGTGCTAGGATGCGCCTTTACAATCAGCCCCAGCATTTT. Protein sequence: CSARMRLYNQPQHF.